This T cell receptor beta chain emerged from a study of blood T cell repertoires in COVID-19. The wider study: Some COVID-19 samples were acute and others convalescent; all came from the United States, Italy and Spain. From T cells, B-cell-depleted T cells, or PBMCs came the material, which was cDNA or gDNA.

The CDR3 extends over 13 amino acids. Losses at the gene ends were 4 bases for V and 8 bases for J; bases not matched to a gene: 7. Germline CDR1 reads SGHRS; CDR2 reads YFSETQ. As processed by the authors: Estimation of nucleated cell counts was performed using reference gene primer amplification. Profiled with immunoSEQ multiplex PCR; TCRdb holds only in-frame clones, not every one. V and J calls and clone size are copied from that table; D and trimming were computed from the DNA. The table shows roughly 140,000 clones, with 88% occurring only once. The chain is built from TRBV5-1 and TRBJ1-2, with 8 bases identical to TRBD1. Material: peripheral blood. This sequence was found in a human donor in a cohort sampled during active COVID-19. CDR3 nucleotides: TGCGCCAGCAGCCTGGACAGGGTTTTAGGCTACACCTTC. This encodes CASSLDRVLGYTF.